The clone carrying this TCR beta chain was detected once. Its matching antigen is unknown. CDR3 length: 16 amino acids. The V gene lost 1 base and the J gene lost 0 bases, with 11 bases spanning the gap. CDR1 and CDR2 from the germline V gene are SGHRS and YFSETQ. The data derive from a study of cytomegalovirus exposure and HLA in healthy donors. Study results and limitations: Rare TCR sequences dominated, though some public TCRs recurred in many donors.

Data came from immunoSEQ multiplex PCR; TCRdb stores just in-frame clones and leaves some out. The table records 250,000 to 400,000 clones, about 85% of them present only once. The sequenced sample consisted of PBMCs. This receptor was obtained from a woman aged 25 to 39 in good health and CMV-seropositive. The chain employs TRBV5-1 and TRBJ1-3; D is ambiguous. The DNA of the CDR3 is TGCGCCAGCAGCTTGCAACCGGTCCGCTCTGGAAACACCATATATTTT. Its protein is CASSLQPVRSGNTIYF.